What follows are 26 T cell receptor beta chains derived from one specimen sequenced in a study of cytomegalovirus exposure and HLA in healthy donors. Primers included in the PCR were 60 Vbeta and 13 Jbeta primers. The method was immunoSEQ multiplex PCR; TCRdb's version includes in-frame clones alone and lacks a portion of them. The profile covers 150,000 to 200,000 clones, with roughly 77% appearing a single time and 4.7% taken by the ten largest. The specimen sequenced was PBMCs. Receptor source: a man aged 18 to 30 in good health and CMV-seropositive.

For the CDR3, the DNA is TGCAGCGTTGGGACTAGGGAATCTGGAAACACCATATATTTT. Translation: CSVGTRESGNTIYF. This chain connects TRBV29-1 to TRBJ1-3; D unclear. Trimming took off 4 bases at V and 1 base at J, with 11 bases between the two ends. CDR3 length equals 14 residues. The germline V gene has CDR1 SQVTM and CDR2 ANQGSEA.

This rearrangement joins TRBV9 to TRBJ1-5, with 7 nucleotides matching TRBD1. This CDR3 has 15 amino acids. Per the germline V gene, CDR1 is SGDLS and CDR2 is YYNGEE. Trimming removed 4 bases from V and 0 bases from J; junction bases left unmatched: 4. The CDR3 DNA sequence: TGTGCCAGCAGCATAACAGGGGATAGCAATCAGCCCCAGCATTTT. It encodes CASSITGDSNQPQHF.

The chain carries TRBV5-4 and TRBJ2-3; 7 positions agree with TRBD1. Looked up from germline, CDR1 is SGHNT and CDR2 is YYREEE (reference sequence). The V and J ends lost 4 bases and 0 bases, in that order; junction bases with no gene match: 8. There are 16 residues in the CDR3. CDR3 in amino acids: CASSPRTGESTDTQYF. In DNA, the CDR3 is TGTGCCAGCAGCCCGCGGACAGGAGAAAGCACAGATACGCAGTATTTT.

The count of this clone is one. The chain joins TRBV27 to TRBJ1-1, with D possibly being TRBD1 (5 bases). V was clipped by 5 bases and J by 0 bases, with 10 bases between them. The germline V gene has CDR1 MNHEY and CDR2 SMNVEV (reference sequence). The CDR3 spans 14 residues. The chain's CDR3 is CASSPTAMNTEAFF. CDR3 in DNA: TGTGCCAGCAGTCCGACAGCAATGAACACTGAAGCTTTCTTT.

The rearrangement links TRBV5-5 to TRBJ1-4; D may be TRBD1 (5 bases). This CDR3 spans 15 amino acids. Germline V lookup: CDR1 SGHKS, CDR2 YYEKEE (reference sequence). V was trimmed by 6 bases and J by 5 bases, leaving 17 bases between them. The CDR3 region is CASTRGGGENEKLFF. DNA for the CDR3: TGTGCCAGCACCCGGGGGGGAGGGGAGAATGAAAAACTGTTTTTT.

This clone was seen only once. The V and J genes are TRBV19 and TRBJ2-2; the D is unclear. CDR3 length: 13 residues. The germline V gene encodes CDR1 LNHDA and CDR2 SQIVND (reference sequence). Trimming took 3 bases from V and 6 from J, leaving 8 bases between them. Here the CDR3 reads CASSISSSGELFF. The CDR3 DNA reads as TGTGCCAGTAGTATCTCCAGTTCCGGGGAGCTGTTTTTT. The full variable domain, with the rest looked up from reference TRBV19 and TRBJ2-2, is DGGITQSPKYLFRKEGQNVTLSCEQNLNHDAMYWYRQDPGQGLRLIYYSQIVNDFQKGDIAEGYSVSREKKESFPLTVTSAQKNPTAFYLCASSISSSGELFFGEGSRLTVL.

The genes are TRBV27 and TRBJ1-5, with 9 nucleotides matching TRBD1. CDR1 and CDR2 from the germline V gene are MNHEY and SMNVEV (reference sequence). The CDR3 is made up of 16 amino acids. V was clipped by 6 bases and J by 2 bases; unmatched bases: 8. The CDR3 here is CASRTLTGGRNQPQHF. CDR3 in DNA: TGTGCCAGCAGAACCTTGACAGGGGGACGCAATCAGCCCCAGCATTTT.

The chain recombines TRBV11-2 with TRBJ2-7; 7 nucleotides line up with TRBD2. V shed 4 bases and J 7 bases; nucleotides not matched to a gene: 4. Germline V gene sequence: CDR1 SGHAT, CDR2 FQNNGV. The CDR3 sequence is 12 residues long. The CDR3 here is CASSWGGVEQYV. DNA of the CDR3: TGTGCCAGCAGCTGGGGGGGGGTTGAGCAGTACGTC.

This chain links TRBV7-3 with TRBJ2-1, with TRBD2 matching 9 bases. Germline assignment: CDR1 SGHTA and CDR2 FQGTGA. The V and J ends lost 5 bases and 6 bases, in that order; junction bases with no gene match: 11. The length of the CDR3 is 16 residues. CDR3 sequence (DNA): TGTGCCAGCAGCCCCTCGGGGCGGGGGGGCCCCAATGAGCAGTTCTTC. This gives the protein CASSPSGRGGPNEQFF.

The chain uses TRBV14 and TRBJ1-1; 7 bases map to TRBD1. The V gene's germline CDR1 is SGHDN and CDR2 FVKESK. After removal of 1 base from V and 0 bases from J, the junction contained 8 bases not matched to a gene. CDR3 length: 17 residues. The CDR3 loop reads CASSQVGTASMNTEAFF. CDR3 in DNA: TGTGCCAGCAGCCAAGTAGGGACAGCCAGCATGAACACTGAAGCTTTCTTT.

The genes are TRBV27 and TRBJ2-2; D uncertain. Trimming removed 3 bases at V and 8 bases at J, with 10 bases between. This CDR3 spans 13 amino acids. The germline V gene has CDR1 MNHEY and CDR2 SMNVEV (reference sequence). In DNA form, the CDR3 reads TGTGCCAGCAGTTTTTCCACGGTTGGGGAGCTGTTTTTT. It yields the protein CASSFSTVGELFF.

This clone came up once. CDR3 in DNA: TGTGCCACTCTAGCGGGACCGGGTGGGGCCCAGTACTTC. It codes for CATLAGPGGAQYF. The rearrangement uses TRBV30 and TRBJ2-5, with 9 bases matching TRBD2. This CDR3 region has 13 residues. With 8 bases clipped from V and 9 bases from J, the junction kept 13 bases outside the gene matches. CDR1 is GTSNPN and CDR2 is SVGIG in the germline V gene (reference sequence). Supplemented by reference TRBV30 and TRBJ2-5, the full variable domain reads SQTIHQWPATLVQPVGSPLSLECTVEGTSNPNLYWYRQAAGRGLQLLFYSVGIGQISSEVPQNLSASRPQDRQFILSSKKLLLSDSGFYLCATLAGPGGAQYFGPGTRLLVL.

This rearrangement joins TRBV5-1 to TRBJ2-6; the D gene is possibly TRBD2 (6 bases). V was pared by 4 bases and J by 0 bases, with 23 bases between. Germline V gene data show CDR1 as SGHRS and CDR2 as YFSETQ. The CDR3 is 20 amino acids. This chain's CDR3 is CASSGGLPGTYSSGANVLTF. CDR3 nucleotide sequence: TGCGCCAGCAGCGGGGGACTGCCCGGGACTTATAGCTCTGGGGCCAACGTCCTGACTTTC.

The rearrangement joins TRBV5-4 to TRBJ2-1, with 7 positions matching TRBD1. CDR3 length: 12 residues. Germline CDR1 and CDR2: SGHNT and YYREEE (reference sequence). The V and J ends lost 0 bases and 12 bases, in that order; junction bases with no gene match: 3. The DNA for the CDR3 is TGTGCCAGCAGCTTGGAGACAGGGAGGCAGTTCTTC. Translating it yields CASSLETGRQFF.

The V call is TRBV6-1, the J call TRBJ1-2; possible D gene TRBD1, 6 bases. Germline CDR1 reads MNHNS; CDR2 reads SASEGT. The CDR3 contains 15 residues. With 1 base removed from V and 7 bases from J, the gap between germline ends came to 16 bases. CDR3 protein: CASSEGSGGAGGYTF. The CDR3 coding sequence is TGTGCCAGCAGTGAAGGTAGCGGGGGCGCCGGTGGCTACACCTTC.

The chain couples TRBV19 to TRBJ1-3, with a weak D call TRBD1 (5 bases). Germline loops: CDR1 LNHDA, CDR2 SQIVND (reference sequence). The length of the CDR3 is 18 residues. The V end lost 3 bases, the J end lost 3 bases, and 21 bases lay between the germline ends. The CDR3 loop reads CASSILRSEGVYGNTIYF. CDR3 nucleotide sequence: TGTGCCAGTAGTATCCTAAGATCAGAAGGGGTCTATGGAAACACCATATATTTT.

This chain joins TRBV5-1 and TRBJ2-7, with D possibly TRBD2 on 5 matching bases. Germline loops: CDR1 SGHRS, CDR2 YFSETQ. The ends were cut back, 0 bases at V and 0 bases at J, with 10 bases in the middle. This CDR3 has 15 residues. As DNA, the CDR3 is TGCGCCAGCAGCTTGGAGACTGGGAGCTCCTACGAGCAGTACGTC. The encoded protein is CASSLETGSSYEQYV.

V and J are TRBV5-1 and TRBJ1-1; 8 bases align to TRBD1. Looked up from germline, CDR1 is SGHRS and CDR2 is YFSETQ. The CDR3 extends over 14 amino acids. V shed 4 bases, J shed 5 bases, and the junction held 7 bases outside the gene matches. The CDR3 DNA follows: TGCGCCAGCAGCCAGGACAGGGCGGTAACTGAAGCTTTCTTT. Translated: CASSQDRAVTEAFF.

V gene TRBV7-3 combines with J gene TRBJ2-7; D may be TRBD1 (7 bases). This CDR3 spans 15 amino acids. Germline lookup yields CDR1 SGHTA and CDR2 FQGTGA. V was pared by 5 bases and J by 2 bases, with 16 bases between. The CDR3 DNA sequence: TGTGCCAGCAGCCTCGCGGGACAGCTTACCTACGAGCAGTACGTC. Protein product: CASSLAGQLTYEQYV.

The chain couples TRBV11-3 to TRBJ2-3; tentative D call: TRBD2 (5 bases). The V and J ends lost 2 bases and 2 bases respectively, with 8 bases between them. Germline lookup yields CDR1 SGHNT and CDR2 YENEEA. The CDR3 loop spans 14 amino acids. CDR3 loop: CASSLRGITDTQYF. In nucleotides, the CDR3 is TGTGCCAGCAGCTTACGAGGGATCACAGATACGCAGTATTTT.

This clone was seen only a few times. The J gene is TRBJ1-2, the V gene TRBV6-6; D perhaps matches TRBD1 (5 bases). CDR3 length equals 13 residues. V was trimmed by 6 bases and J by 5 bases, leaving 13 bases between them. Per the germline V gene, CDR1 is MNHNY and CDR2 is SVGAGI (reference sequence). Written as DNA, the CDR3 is TGTGCCAGCAGGAATCAGGGAGGGTATGGCTACACCTTC. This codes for CASRNQGGYGYTF.

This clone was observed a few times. The CDR3 DNA is TGTGCCAGCAGCGTAGCCCCTGGGGAGGGTAGCACAGATACGCAGTATTTT. Translation: CASSVAPGEGSTDTQYF. This chain connects TRBV9 to TRBJ2-3; 7 nucleotides agree with TRBD2. CDR3 size: 17 residues. From germline, CDR1 is SGDLS and CDR2 YYNGEE. The V gene end was trimmed by 0 bases and the J gene end by 0 bases; junction bases not matched to a gene: 7.

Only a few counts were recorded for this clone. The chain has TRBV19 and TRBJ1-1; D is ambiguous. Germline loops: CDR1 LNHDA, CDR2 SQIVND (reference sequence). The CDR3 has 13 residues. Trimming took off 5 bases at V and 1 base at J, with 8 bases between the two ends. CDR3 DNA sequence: TGTGCCAGTAGTTCCACAGCGAACACTGAAGCTTTCTTT. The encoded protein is CASSSTANTEAFF. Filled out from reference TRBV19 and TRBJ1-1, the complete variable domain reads DGGITQSPKYLFRKEGQNVTLSCEQNLNHDAMYWYRQDPGQGLRLIYYSQIVNDFQKGDIAEGYSVSREKKESFPLTVTSAQKNPTAFYLCASSSTANTEAFFGQGTRLTVV.

CDR3 DNA: TGCGCCAGTACTGCAGGGGACGGATCATCCTACGAGCAGTACGTC. Protein: CASTAGDGSSYEQYV. The chain has TRBV5-1 and TRBJ2-7, with D maybe TRBD1 (6 bases). The ends were cut back, 8 bases at V and 1 base at J, with 19 bases in the middle. CDR3 length equals 15 residues. Germline CDR1 is SGHRS and CDR2 is YFSETQ.

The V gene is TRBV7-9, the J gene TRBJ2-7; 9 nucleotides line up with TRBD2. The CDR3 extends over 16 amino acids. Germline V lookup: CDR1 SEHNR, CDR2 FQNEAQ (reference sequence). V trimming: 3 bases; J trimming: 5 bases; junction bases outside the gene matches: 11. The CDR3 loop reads CASSLGLAEEPDEQYV. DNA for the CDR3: TGTGCCAGCAGCTTGGGACTAGCTGAGGAACCGGACGAGCAGTACGTC.

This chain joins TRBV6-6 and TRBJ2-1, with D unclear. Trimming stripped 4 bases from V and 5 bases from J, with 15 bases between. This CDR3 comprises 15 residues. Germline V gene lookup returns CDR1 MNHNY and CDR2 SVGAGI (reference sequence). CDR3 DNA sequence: TGTGCCAGCAGTTTCCGAGGCCAAATTAACAATGAGCAGTTCTTC. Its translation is CASSFRGQINNEQFF.